The T cell receptor (beta chain) described here comes from a study of cytomegalovirus exposure and HLA in healthy donors. Study results and caveats: Later on, a genetic analysis was performed. It linked a missense variant in DCLRE1C with V- and J-gene trimming of TCR beta.

Germline V CDR1 and CDR2: SEHNR, FQNEAQ (reference sequence). Trimming took off 2 bases at V and 3 bases at J, with 10 bases between the two ends. The CDR3 consists of 14 residues. Comment on this clone: Its antigen remains unidentified.

The primer mix had 60 Vbeta and 13 Jbeta primers. Clones were sequenced by immunoSEQ multiplex PCR, and TCRdb holds only the in-frame ones, with some missing. The sample contains 130,000 or so clones, about 80% of which appear only once. The chain uses TRBV7-9 and TRBJ1-2; D perhaps matches TRBD1 (6 bases). The source of this sequence is a woman aged 40 to 50 in good health and CMV-seronegative. The sample was PBMCs. The CDR3 is CASSLPGAHYGYTF. The CDR3 nucleotides read TGTGCCAGCAGCTTACCAGGGGCTCACTATGGCTACACCTTC.